Listed here are 10 T cell receptor beta chains from one sample, sequenced in a study of metastatic and nonmetastatic thyroid tumors. TCRdb re-analyzed the PCR reads using MiXCR. The sample shows about 26,000 clones, approximately 24% of them seen only once. Each patient came to thyroid surgery without any prior treatment (of any kind). Sequenced material: blood. These receptors all stem from a female donor with papillary thyroid cancer or a benign thyroid nodule (not recorded which). Some clones in this sample may be carry-over from other donors' samples.

In this sample, this clone turned up many times. This rearrangement joins TRBV5-6 to TRBJ2-7; possibly TRBD2 for D (5 bases). This CDR3 is 15 amino acids long. V lost 0 bases and J 5 bases, leaving 15 bases between the germline ends. CDR1 is SGHDT and CDR2 is YYEEEE in the germline V gene. The CDR3 is CASSLVGIDPHEQYV. The CDR3 region has the DNA TGTGCCAGCAGCTTGGTCGGGATTGACCCCCACGAGCAGTACGTC.

The rearrangement joins TRBV2 to TRBJ2-5; no reliable D call. V was pared by 8 bases and J by 1 base, with 23 bases between. This CDR3 comprises 17 residues. Germline-derived CDR1 and CDR2 are SNHLY and FYNNEI. The CDR3 sequence is CASPFPSTAGVQETQYF. The CDR3 bases are TGTGCCAGCCCCTTCCCGTCCACAGCCGGCGTCCAAGAGACCCAGTACTTC. The full variable domain, completed using reference TRBV2 and TRBJ2-5, is EPEVTQTPSHQVTQMGQEVILRCVPISNHLYFYWYRQILGQKVEFLVSFYNNEISEKSEIFDDQFSVERPDGSNFTLKIRSTKLEDSAMYFCASPFPSTAGVQETQYFGPGTRLLVL.

This clone was seen repeatedly, ten times or more. The gene calls are TRBV20-1 and TRBJ2-3, with D perhaps assigned TRBD1 or TRBD2 (5 bases each). Germline-derived CDR1 and CDR2 are DFQATT and SNEGSKA (reference sequence). The CDR3 covers 13 residues. The V and J ends lost 5 bases and 2 bases respectively, with 11 bases between them. The CDR3 reads CSASGPITDTQYF. The CDR3 coding sequence is TGCAGTGCTTCGGGACCCATCACAGATACGCAGTATTTT.

This chain connects TRBV9 to TRBJ2-1, with 7 nucleotides matching TRBD2. Trimming cost V 6 bases and J 8 bases; bases outside gene matches: 17. Germline assignment: CDR1 SGDLS and CDR2 YYNGEE. The CDR3 has 16 residues. The CDR3 nucleotides read TGTGCCAGCATCATAGGGGCGGGAGTAACCCCCTATGAGCAGTTCTTC. The encoded protein is CASIIGAGVTPYEQFF.

The rearrangement uses TRBV11-2 and TRBJ2-3, with unresolved D. Trimming stripped 3 bases from V and 7 bases from J, with 14 bases between. From germline, CDR1 is SGHAT and CDR2 FQNNGV. The CDR3 consists of 14 residues. The CDR3 bases are TGTGCCAGCAGCTTCGAATTCGTGGGCAATACGCAGTATTTT. Its protein product is CASSFEFVGNTQYF. Looking up the rest from reference TRBV11-2 and TRBJ2-3 gives the full variable domain: EAGVAQSPRYKIIEKRQSVAFWCNPISGHATLYWYQQILGQGPKLLIQFQNNGVVDDSQLPKDRFSAERLKGVDSTLKIQPAKLEDSAVYLCASSFEFVGNTQYFGPGTRLTVL.

The chain has TRBV20-1 and TRBJ1-1, with D hard to call. The germline CDR1 and CDR2 sequences are DFQATT and SNEGSKA (reference sequence). CDR3 length: 15 residues. V dropped 8 bases and J dropped 6 bases, with 25 bases sitting between them. DNA of the CDR3: TGCAGTACCAGTGCTTCACAATTGGCCCGCCCTGAAGCTTTCTTT. This encodes CSTSASQLARPEAFF.

This clone ranks as medium-sized. This same CDR3 is encoded by further DNA sequences in the sample. The genes are TRBV28 and TRBJ2-7, with 9 bases fitting TRBD2. From germline, CDR1 is MDHEN and CDR2 SYDVKM. The CDR3 spans 16 residues. Germline trimming cut 7 bases from V and 0 bases from J; bases unmatched to any gene: 10. In DNA, the CDR3 is TGTGCCAGCACCCCCCGGCGACTAGCGGACTCCTACGAGCAGTACTTC. Its translation: CASTPRRLADSYEQYF.

This clone is deemed medium-sized. The genes are TRBV6-1 and TRBJ2-7; TRBD1 is a possible D gene (6 bases). The CDR3 extends over 14 amino acids. Germline V lookup: CDR1 MNHNS, CDR2 SASEGT. V lost 10 bases and J 0 bases, leaving 16 bases between the germline ends. CDR3 loop: CATKQGLSSYEQYV. The DNA for the CDR3 is TGTGCCACCAAACAGGGTTTAAGCTCCTACGAGCAGTACGTC.

V gene TRBV28 combines with J gene TRBJ2-7, with unresolved D. Trimming left V 3 bases short and J 2 bases short, with 8 bases between. The CDR3 has 13 residues. Germline V gene sequence: CDR1 MDHEN, CDR2 SYDVKM. The CDR3 here is CASSFPGTYEQYF. The CDR3, as DNA: TGTGCCAGCAGTTTCCCCGGAACCTACGAGCAGTACTTC.

The chain combines TRBV28 with TRBJ1-2; the D gene is possibly TRBD1 (5 bases). The CDR3 has 14 amino acids. CDR1 MDHEN and CDR2 SYDVKM come from the germline V gene. V shed 5 bases and J shed 2 bases, with 12 bases lying between them. CDR3 sequence: CASSPMGENYGYTF. The CDR3 DNA reads as TGTGCCAGCAGTCCCATGGGGGAGAACTATGGCTACACCTTC.